These 28 T cell receptor beta chains share one sample of origin, sequenced in a study of T cell changes during pregnancy in multiple sclerosis (dated by TCRdb to the late 2010s). Library prep was done by the immunoSEQ multiplex PCR assay. Not all clones reach the TCRdb copy of this immuneACCESS table, which keeps in-frame sequences only. Checked studies attribute under half of the gap to unresolved V genes and leave the rest unexplained. The sample includes 75,000 to 100,000 clones, with 90% to 95% observed a single time. The ten largest clones capture approximately 2.4% of the sample. The sample was peripheral blood, taken after pregnancy. These receptor sequences come from a female donor in good health, enrolled as a control in a pregnancy study.

The chain employs TRBV27 and TRBJ1-1; tentatively, D is TRBD1 (6 bases). Trimming pared 8 bases from V and 3 bases from J, leaving 13 bases between. Germline V gives CDR1 MNHEY, CDR2 SMNVEV (reference sequence). The length of the CDR3 is 13 residues. The CDR3 bases are TGTGCCAGCGGGGTAACAGGGTACACTGAAGCTTTCTTT. The encoded protein is CASGVTGYTEAFF.

The chain employs TRBV29-1 and TRBJ2-1; 8 bases agree with TRBD1. In germline, CDR1 is SQVTM, CDR2 ANQGSEA. V lost 7 bases, J lost 7 bases, and 9 bases stayed unmatched. The CDR3 covers 13 residues. CDR3 loop: CSAQATGVNEQFF. The CDR3 region has the DNA TGCAGCGCCCAGGCGACAGGGGTGAATGAGCAGTTCTTC.

V gene TRBV9 combines with J gene TRBJ1-2; TRBD1 agrees at 8 bases. The CDR3 length is 14 residues. Germline CDR1 and CDR2: SGDLS and YYNGEE. J lost 0 bases, V lost 3 bases, and 1 base had no gene match. CDR3 amino acids: CASSGTGSNYGYTF. In nucleotides, the CDR3 is TGTGCCAGCAGCGGGACAGGGTCTAACTATGGCTACACCTTC.

The rearrangement joins TRBV5-8 to TRBJ1-1; D gene unclear. The CDR3 has 12 amino acids. Trimming stripped 1 base from V and 5 bases from J, with 6 bases between. Germline CDR1 and CDR2: SGHTS and YDEGEE. This CDR3 is CASSLSGTEAFF. For the CDR3, the DNA is TGTGCCAGCAGCTTGTCGGGAACTGAAGCTTTCTTT.

The CDR3, as DNA: TGCAGCGTTGACTCCGGGGTGAAGACCTATGGCTACACCTTC. Translating gives CSVDSGVKTYGYTF. J is TRBJ1-2 and V is TRBV29-1; unclear D gene. Trimming removed 3 bases from V and 4 bases from J, with 15 bases in between. The CDR3 runs 14 residues. CDR1 SQVTM and CDR2 ANQGSEA come from the germline V gene.

The chain links TRBV18 to TRBJ2-7; 13 nucleotides align to TRBD2. The V and J ends lost 3 bases and 5 bases, in that order; junction bases with no gene match: 7. CDR1 and CDR2 (germline): KGHSH, LQKENI. The CDR3 has 16 residues. CDR3 sequence reads: CASSPETSGRINEQYF. In DNA, the CDR3 is TGTGCCAGCTCACCCGAGACTAGCGGGAGGATCAACGAGCAGTACTTC.

This chain uses TRBV7-2 with TRBJ2-3; 8 bases line up with TRBD2. Looked up from germline, CDR1 is SGHTA and CDR2 is FQGNSA. The length of the CDR3 is 14 residues. Germline trimming cut 3 bases from V and 10 bases from J; bases unmatched to any gene: 9. DNA of the CDR3: TGTGCCAGCAGCTTGCCGGTTAGCGGGGTGGCGCAGTATTTT. It encodes CASSLPVSGVAQYF. Full variable domain (missing parts from reference TRBV7-2 and TRBJ2-3): GAGVSQSPSNKVTEKGKDVELRCDPISGHTALYWYRQSLGQGLEFLIYFQGNSAPDKSGLPSDRFSAERTGGSVSTLTIQRTQQEDSAVYLCASSLPVSGVAQYFGPGTRLTVL.

The chain recombines TRBV29-1 with TRBJ1-2; 7 positions agree with TRBD1. CDR1 and CDR2 from the germline V gene are SQVTM and ANQGSEA. The CDR3 is made up of 13 amino acids. J was trimmed by 3 bases and V by 5 bases; bases with no gene match: 6. CDR3 in amino acids: CSVRQGNDYGYTF. The CDR3 nucleotides are TGCAGCGTTCGACAGGGAAACGACTATGGCTACACCTTC.

J is TRBJ2-1 and V is TRBV19; 10 positions match TRBD2. The germline V gene has CDR1 LNHDA and CDR2 SQIVND (reference sequence). J gave up 0 bases and V 7 bases, and 12 bases lay outside the gene matches. CDR3 length: 18 amino acids. CDR3 nucleotides: TGTGCCAGTACCTTGGGAGCGGGGGGGCCGAGCTCCTACAATGAGCAGTTCTTC. Protein sequence: CASTLGAGGPSSYNEQFF.

The count of this clone is one. The gene calls are TRBV11-2 and TRBJ1-6, with D perhaps matching TRBD1 (6 bases). V gave up 6 bases and J gave up 8 bases, with 17 bases separating them. The length of the CDR3 is 15 residues. Germline V gene data show CDR1 as SGHAT and CDR2 as FQNNGV. The CDR3, as DNA: TGTGCCAGCAGTGGAAGGGGGAACTTTGATTCACCCCTCCACTTT. It specifies CASSGRGNFDSPLHF.

V is TRBV6-5 and J is TRBJ2-4; 11 bases are shared with TRBD2. CDR3 length: 15 amino acids. Germline V lookup: CDR1 MNHEY, CDR2 SVGAGI. V lost 4 bases to trimming and J lost 5 bases; unmatched junction nucleotides: 4. The CDR3 DNA sequence: TGTGCCAGCAGTTCGTTGACTAGCGGGGAAAACATTCAGTACTTC. As protein: CASSSLTSGENIQYF.

On this clone itself: This sample includes further DNA sequences coding for the same CDR3. V is TRBV6-5 and J is TRBJ1-2; TRBD1 aligns across 7 bases. Germline V gives CDR1 MNHEY, CDR2 SVGAGI. V lost 2 bases to trimming and J lost 7 bases; unmatched junction nucleotides: 4. The CDR3 spans 13 residues. In DNA form, the CDR3 reads TGTGCCAGCAGTTACGGGCAGGGGGGTGGCTACACCTTC. It yields the protein CASSYGQGGGYTF.

The chain uses TRBV19 and TRBJ2-5; 9 positions match TRBD2. Germline CDR1 LNHDA, CDR2 SQIVND (reference sequence). With V trimmed by 6 bases and J by 5 bases, 10 bases remained unmatched. The CDR3 covers 15 residues. CDR3 loop: CASSPAGGLRETQYF. CDR3 DNA sequence: TGTGCCAGTAGCCCGGCGGGGGGGCTAAGGGAGACCCAGTACTTC.

The CDR3 DNA is TGCGCCAGCAGCTACGGACTAGCGGGAGGCCCCTCCGAGCAGTACTTC. Translation gives CASSYGLAGGPSEQYF. This chain uses TRBV5-1 with TRBJ2-7, with 14 positions matching TRBD2. Trimming removed 3 bases from V and 6 bases from J; junction bases left unmatched: 8. CDR3 size: 16 residues. Germline CDR1 reads SGHRS; CDR2 reads YFSETQ.

The chain recombines TRBV5-6 with TRBJ2-1; 7 nucleotides line up with TRBD2. Germline trimming cut 0 bases from V and 9 bases from J; bases unmatched to any gene: 12. This CDR3 has 16 amino acids. Germline CDR1 reads SGHDT; CDR2 reads YYEEEE. CDR3 residues: CASSLAGFGGNIEQFF. CDR3 sequence (DNA): TGTGCCAGCAGCTTGGCCGGTTTCGGGGGGAATATTGAGCAGTTCTTC.

This clone appeared once. The rearrangement uses TRBV27 and TRBJ2-7; possibly TRBD1 for D (6 bases). There are 14 residues in the CDR3. Trimming left V 6 bases short and J 2 bases short, with 14 bases between. CDR1 and CDR2 (germline): MNHEY, SMNVEV (reference sequence). The CDR3, as DNA: TGTGCCAGCAGCTCAGGGGTCTCCGCCTACGAGCAGTACTTC. Translated, it gives CASSSGVSAYEQYF.

V is TRBV2 and J is TRBJ2-7; TRBD2 matches 10 bases. CDR1 is SNHLY, CDR2 FYNNEI, per germline. The CDR3 length is 16 residues. The V segment lost 2 bases and the J segment 2 bases; nucleotides outside the gene matches: 6. The CDR3 is CASSESLAGVTYEQYF. The CDR3 DNA reads as TGTGCCAGCAGTGAATCGCTAGCGGGAGTAACCTACGAGCAGTACTTC.

This clone was seen many times. This sequence joins TRBV4-2 and TRBJ2-5; TRBD2 matches at 11 bases. CDR1 LGHNA and CDR2 YNFKEQ come from the germline V gene. Trimming cost V 0 bases and J 3 bases; bases outside gene matches: 6. The CDR3 extends over 17 amino acids. The CDR3 DNA follows: TGTGCCAGCAGCCAAGATATGGAACTAGCGGGGGAAGAGACCCAGTACTTC. Translation gives CASSQDMELAGEETQYF.

This chain connects TRBV7-9 to TRBJ2-3, with a tentative D call TRBD1 (5 bases). Trimming took off 5 bases at V and 1 base at J, with 13 bases between the two ends. The length of the CDR3 is 15 residues. CDR1 SEHNR and CDR2 FQNEAQ come from the germline V gene (reference sequence). The CDR3 DNA is TGTGCCAGCAGCCGCCAAGGGGCGGGCACAGATACGCAGTATTTT. It yields the protein CASSRQGAGTDTQYF. Looking up the rest from reference TRBV7-9 and TRBJ2-3 gives the full variable domain: DTGVSQNPRHKITKRGQNVTFRCDPISEHNRLYWYRQTLGQGPEFLTYFQNEAQLEKSRLLSDRFSAERPKGSFSTLEIQRTEQGDSAMYLCASSRQGAGTDTQYFGPGTRLTVL.

The chain joins TRBV19 to TRBJ2-1; D is possibly TRBD2 (5 bases). There are 13 residues in the CDR3. Germline lookup yields CDR1 LNHDA and CDR2 SQIVND (reference sequence). Trimming pared 3 bases from V and 9 bases from J, leaving 12 bases between. The CDR3 coding sequence is TGTGCCAGTAGTATTGGAGGTGACGGTGAGCAGTTCTTC. Translation gives CASSIGGDGEQFF.

The V and J genes are TRBV7-9 and TRBJ1-1; tentatively, D is TRBD1 (5 bases). The V gene lost 2 bases and the J gene lost 0 bases, with 10 bases spanning the gap. Per germline, CDR1 SEHNR and CDR2 FQNEAQ (reference sequence). CDR3 length equals 15 residues. The CDR3 DNA reads as TGTGCCAGCAGCTTATGGGAAGGGGTGAACACTGAAGCTTTCTTT. Translated: CASSLWEGVNTEAFF. The full variable domain, rest sourced from reference TRBV7-9 and TRBJ1-1, is DTGVSQNPRHKITKRGQNVTFRCDPISEHNRLYWYRQTLGQGPEFLTYFQNEAQLEKSRLLSDRFSAERPKGSFSTLEIQRTEQGDSAMYLCASSLWEGVNTEAFFGQGTRLTVV.

The V gene is TRBV19, the J gene TRBJ1-1; 10 bases are shared with TRBD1. The CDR3 extends over 16 amino acids. Germline V lookup: CDR1 LNHDA, CDR2 SQIVND (reference sequence). Trimming took 7 bases from V and 6 from J; bases not matched to a gene: 14. The CDR3 here is CASIPGQGRRSAEAFF. In DNA form, the CDR3 reads TGTGCCAGTATACCGGGACAGGGGAGAAGAAGCGCTGAAGCTTTCTTT.

J is TRBJ2-1 and V is TRBV12-5; D is ambiguous. This CDR3 has 12 residues. Between the trimmed V and J ends, which lost 8 bases and 10 bases, there was a span of 15 bases. Germline V CDR1 and CDR2: LGHNT, FRNRAP. The CDR3 sequence is CASRPEEKEQFF. CDR3 nucleotides: TGTGCTAGTCGTCCCGAGGAGAAAGAGCAGTTCTTC.

The chain is built from TRBV27 and TRBJ2-1, with D perhaps TRBD1 (6 bases). Germline values: CDR1 MNHEY, CDR2 SMNVEV (reference sequence). The CDR3 contains 14 residues. Trimming removed 2 bases at V and 7 bases at J, with 12 bases between. DNA of the CDR3: TGTGCCAGCAGTTTAGGGACACCAGATAATGAGCAGTTCTTC. Amino acid sequence: CASSLGTPDNEQFF.

This clone was found a few times. The J gene is TRBJ1-6, the V gene TRBV6-1; D is ambiguous. The V gene lost 0 bases and the J gene lost 7 bases, with 7 bases spanning the gap. The CDR3 contains 14 residues. Germline CDR1 is MNHNS and CDR2 is SASEGT. CDR3 DNA sequence: TGTGCCAGCAGTGAAGCGGCAGGCAATTCACCCCTCCACTTT. Protein product: CASSEAAGNSPLHF.

V gene TRBV30 combines with J gene TRBJ1-3; D gene ambiguous. CDR3 size: 14 residues. CDR1 and CDR2 (germline): GTSNPN, SVGIG (reference sequence). V dropped 0 bases and J dropped 0 bases, with 6 bases sitting between them. In DNA, the CDR3 is TGTGCCTGGAGTGTAGCCGCCTCTGGAAACACCATATATTTT. Amino acids: CAWSVAASGNTIYF.

V is TRBV6-5 and J is TRBJ2-7; 8 nucleotides align to TRBD2. The CDR3 spans 13 residues. J was trimmed by 7 bases and V by 8 bases; bases with no gene match: 10. The germline CDR1 and CDR2 sequences are MNHEY and SVGAGI. The CDR3 DNA reads as TGTGCCAGCGCCAAAAGCGGGAGCTGGGAGCAGTACTTC. It specifies CASAKSGSWEQYF.

V usage is TRBV5-6 and J usage is TRBJ2-7; D may be TRBD2 (6 bases). Germline lookup yields CDR1 SGHDT and CDR2 YYEEEE. V was pared by 4 bases and J by 3 bases, with 14 bases between. The CDR3 consists of 14 residues. This chain's CDR3 is CASSADAGSYEQYF. DNA for the CDR3: TGTGCCAGCAGCGCTGATGCCGGGAGCTACGAGCAGTACTTC.